This paragraph covers one T cell receptor beta chain sequence. Its antigen is unknown. This specimen belongs to a study of OX40 agonist ivuxolimab in advanced cancers. Broader study findings: Circulating CD4+ and CD8+ T cells showed clonal expansion by week 6 at 0.1 to 3.0 mg/kg.

The CDR3 extends over 18 amino acids. The V and J ends lost 2 bases and 6 bases respectively, with 24 bases between them. Germline CDR1 reads SNHLY; CDR2 reads FYNNEI. TCRdb's table, derived via immunoSEQ multiplex PCR, lists solely in-frame clones and lacks some. The sample lists tens of thousands of clones; roughly 89% were seen once. The gene calls are TRBV2 and TRBJ2-3; no definite D call. The receptor was derived from an adult with an advanced solid tumor such as melanoma, head and neck, liver or kidney cancer. Here the sequenced sample was CD4+ or CD8+ T cells sorted from blood, taken in a trial of the OX40 agonist ivuxolimab. Written as DNA, the CDR3 is TGTGCCAGCAGTGAAATGGGGAACAGTAGGGTTAACGGGGATACGCAGTATTTT. It translates to CASSEMGNSRVNGDTQYF. Full variable domain (remainder filled in from reference TRBV2 and TRBJ2-3): EPEVTQTPSHQVTQMGQEVILRCVPISNHLYFYWYRQILGQKVEFLVSFYNNEISEKSEIFDDQFSVERPDGSNFTLKIRSTKLEDSAMYFCASSEMGNSRVNGDTQYFGPGTRLTVL.